This T cell receptor (beta chain) stems from a study of CD8+ T cells in alopecia areata. Sequencing relied on a cDNA template that was reverse transcribed from extracted RNA. Measured with immunoSEQ multiplex PCR; TCRdb has only the in-frame clones, and not every one. This table holds roughly 200,000 clones, 35% to 40% found once. This CDR3 contains 15 residues. The V segment lost 2 bases and the J segment 3 bases; nucleotides outside the gene matches: 6. Germline lookup yields CDR1 MNHEY and CDR2 SMNVEV (reference sequence). The treatment was: oral pan-JAK inhibitor, 5-10 mg twice daily. The study team obtained lesional scalp punch biopsies and peripheral blood from alopecia areata patients. This clone was picked up a small number of times.

V usage is TRBV27 and J usage is TRBJ2-7; 8 nucleotides line up with TRBD1. The sample here was CD4+ T cells sorted from blood, taken at approximately week 30, from a patient treated with tofacitinib. The receptor's source is a human donor with alopecia areata. In DNA form, the CDR3 reads TGTGCCAGCAGTTTACACTACGGACAGGGCTACGAGCAGTACTTC. Protein sequence: CASSLHYGQGYEQYF.